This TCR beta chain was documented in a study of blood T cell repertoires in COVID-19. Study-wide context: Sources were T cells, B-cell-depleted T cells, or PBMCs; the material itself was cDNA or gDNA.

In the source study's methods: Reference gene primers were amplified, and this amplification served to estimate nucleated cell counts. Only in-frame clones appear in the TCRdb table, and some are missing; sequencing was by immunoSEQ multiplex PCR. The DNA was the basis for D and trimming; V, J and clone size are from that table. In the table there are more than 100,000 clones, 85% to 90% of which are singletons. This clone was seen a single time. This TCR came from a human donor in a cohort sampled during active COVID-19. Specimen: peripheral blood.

CDR3 amino acids: CASSPGTGHGYTF. The CDR3 coding sequence is TGTGCCAGCAGTCCAGGGACAGGTCACGGCTACACCTTC. The gene calls are TRBV6-5 and TRBJ1-2, with TRBD1 identical over 8 bases. Germline V gene sequence: CDR1 MNHEY, CDR2 SVGAGI. Germline trimming cut 5 bases from V and 8 bases from J; bases unmatched to any gene: 7. The CDR3 is 13 amino acids.